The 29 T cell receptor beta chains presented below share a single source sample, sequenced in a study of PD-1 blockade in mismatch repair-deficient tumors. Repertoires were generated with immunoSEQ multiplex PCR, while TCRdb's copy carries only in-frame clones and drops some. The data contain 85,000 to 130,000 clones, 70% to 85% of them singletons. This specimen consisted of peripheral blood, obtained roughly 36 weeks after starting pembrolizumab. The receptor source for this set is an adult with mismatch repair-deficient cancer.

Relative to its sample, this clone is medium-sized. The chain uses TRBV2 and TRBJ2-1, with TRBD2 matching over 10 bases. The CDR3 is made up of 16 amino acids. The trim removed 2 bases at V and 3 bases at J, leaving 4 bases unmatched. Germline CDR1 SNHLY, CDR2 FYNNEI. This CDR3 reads CASSESSGGFYNEQFF. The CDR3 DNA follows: TGTGCCAGCAGTGAAAGTAGCGGGGGGTTCTACAATGAGCAGTTCTTC.

CDR3 sequence (DNA): TGCGCCAGCAGCCAAGTACAGGGGACCAACACTGAAGCTTTCTTT. It specifies CASSQVQGTNTEAFF. This chain joins TRBV4-3 and TRBJ1-1; 7 bases map to TRBD1. The CDR3 has 15 amino acids. Per the germline V gene, CDR1 is LGHNA and CDR2 is YSLEER. V lost 1 base, J lost 2 bases, and 4 bases stayed unmatched.

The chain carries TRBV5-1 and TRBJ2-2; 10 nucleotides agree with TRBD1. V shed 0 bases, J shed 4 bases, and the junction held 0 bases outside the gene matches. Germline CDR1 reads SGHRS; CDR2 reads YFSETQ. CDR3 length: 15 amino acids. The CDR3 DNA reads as TGCGCCAGCAGCTTGGGGACAGGGGGCACCGGGGAGCTGTTTTTT. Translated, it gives CASSLGTGGTGELFF.

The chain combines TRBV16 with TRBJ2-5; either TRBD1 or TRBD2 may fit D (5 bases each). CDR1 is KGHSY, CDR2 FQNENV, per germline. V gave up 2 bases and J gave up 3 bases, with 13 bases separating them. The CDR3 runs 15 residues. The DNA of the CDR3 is TGTGCCAGCAGCCAAGGGACGGGACCGAAAGAGACCCAGTACTTC. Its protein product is CASSQGTGPKETQYF.

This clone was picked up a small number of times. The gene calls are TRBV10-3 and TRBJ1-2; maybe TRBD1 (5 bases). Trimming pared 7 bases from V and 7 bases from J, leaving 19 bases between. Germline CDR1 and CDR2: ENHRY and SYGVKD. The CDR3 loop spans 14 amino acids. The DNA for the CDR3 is TGTGCCATCACCCTGGGGACCAGGGCGGGTGGCTACACCTTC. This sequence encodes CAITLGTRAGGYTF.

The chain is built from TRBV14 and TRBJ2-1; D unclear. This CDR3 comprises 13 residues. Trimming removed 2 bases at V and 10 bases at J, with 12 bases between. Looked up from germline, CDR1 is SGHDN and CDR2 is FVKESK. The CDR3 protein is CASSQLSSWEQFF. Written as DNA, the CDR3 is TGTGCCAGCAGCCAATTGAGCTCCTGGGAGCAGTTCTTC.

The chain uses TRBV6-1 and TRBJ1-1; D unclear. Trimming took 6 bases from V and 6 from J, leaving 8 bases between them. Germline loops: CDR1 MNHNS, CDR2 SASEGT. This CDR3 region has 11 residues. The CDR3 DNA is TGTGCCAGCAGGGATTTTCCTGAAGCTTTCTTT. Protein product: CASRDFPEAFF.

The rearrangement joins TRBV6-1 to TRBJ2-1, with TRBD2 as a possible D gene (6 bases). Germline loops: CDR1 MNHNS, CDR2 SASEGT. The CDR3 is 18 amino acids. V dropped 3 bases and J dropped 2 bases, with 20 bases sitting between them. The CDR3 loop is CASSDFSAGIRAYNEQFF. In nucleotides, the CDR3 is TGTGCCAGCAGTGACTTCTCTGCGGGAATTCGGGCCTACAATGAGCAGTTCTTC.

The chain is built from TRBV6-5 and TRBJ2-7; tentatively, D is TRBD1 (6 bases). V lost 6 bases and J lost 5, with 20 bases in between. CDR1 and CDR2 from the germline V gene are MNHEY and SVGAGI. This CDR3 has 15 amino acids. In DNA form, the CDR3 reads TGTGCCAGCAGGAGACAGGTGTGGGGTTTGGACGAGCAGTACTTC. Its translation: CASRRQVWGLDEQYF.

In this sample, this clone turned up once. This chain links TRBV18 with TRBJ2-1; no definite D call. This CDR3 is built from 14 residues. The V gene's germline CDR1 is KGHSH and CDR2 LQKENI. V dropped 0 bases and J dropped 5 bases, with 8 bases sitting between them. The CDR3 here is CASSPPSQNNEQFF. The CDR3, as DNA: TGTGCCAGCTCACCACCTTCCCAGAACAATGAGCAGTTCTTC.

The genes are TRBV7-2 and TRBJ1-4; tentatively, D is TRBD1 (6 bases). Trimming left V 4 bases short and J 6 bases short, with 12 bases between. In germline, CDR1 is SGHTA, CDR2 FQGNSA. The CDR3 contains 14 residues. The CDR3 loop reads CASSSEEGDEKLFF. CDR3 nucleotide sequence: TGTGCCAGCAGCTCCGAGGAGGGGGATGAAAAACTGTTTTTT.

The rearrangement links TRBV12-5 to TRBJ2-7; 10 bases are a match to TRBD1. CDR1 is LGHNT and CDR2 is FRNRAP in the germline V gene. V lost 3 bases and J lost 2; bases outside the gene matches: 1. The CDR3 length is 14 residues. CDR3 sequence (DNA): TGTGCTAGTGGTTTCGACAGGGGGCCCTACGAGCAGTACTTC. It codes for CASGFDRGPYEQYF.

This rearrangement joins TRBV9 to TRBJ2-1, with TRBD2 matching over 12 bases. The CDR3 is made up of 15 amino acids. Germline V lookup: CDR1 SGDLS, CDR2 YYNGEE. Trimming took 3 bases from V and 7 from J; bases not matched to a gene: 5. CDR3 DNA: TGTGCCAGCAGCGGACTAGCGGGAGTAGGTAATGAGCAGTTCTTC. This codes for CASSGLAGVGNEQFF.

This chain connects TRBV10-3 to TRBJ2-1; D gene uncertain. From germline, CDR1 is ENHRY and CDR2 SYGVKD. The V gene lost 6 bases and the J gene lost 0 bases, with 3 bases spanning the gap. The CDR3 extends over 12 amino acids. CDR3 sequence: CAISDSYNEQFF. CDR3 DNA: TGTGCCATCAGCGACTCCTACAATGAGCAGTTCTTC.

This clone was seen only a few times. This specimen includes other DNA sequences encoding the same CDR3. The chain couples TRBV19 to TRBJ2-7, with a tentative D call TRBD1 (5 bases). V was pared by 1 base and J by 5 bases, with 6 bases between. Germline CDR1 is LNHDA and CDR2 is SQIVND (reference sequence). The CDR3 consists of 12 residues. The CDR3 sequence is CASSIVGDEQYF. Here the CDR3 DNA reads TGTGCCAGTAGTATAGTAGGGGACGAGCAGTACTTC.

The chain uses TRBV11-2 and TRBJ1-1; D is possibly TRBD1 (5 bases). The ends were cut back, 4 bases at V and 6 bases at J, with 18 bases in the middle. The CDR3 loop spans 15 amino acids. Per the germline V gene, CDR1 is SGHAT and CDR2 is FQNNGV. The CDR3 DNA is TGTGCCAGCAGCTCAAAGGGACCAGGACGGTCTGAAGCTTTCTTT. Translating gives CASSSKGPGRSEAFF.

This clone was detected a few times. CDR3 DNA sequence: TGTGCCAGCAGCGGATTTAGCGGGAGACTAGGGGAGCAGTACTTC. It is translated as CASSGFSGRLGEQYF. The V call is TRBV11-1, the J call TRBJ2-7, with TRBD2 matching over 9 bases. The CDR3 spans 15 residues. Germline lookup yields CDR1 SGHAT and CDR2 FQDESV (reference sequence). Trimming removed 5 bases from V and 7 bases from J; junction bases left unmatched: 12.

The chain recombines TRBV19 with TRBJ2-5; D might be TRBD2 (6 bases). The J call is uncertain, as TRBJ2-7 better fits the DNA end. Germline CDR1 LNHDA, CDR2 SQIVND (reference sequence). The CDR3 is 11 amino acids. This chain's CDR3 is CASSFGGEQYF. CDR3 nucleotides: TGTGCCAGTAGTTTCGGGGGCGAGCAGTACTTC.

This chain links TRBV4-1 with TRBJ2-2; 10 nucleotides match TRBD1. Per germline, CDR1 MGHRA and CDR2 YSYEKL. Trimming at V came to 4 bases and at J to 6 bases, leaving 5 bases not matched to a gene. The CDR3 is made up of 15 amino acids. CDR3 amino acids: CASSLRDRGAGELFF. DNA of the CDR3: TGCGCCAGCAGCCTAAGGGACAGGGGAGCCGGGGAGCTGTTTTTT.

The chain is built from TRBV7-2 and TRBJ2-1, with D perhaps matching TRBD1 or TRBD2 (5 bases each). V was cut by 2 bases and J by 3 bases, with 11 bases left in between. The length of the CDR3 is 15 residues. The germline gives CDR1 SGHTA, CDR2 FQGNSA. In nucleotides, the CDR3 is TGTGCCAGCAGCTTATCTGGGGGAAACTACAATGAGCAGTTCTTC. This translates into CASSLSGGNYNEQFF.

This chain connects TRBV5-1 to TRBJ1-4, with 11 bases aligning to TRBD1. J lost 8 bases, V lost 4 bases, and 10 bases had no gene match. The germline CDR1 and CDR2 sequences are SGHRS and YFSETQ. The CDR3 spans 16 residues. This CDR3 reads CASSRDRGISGEKLFF. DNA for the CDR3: TGCGCCAGCAGCCGGGACAGGGGGATTTCTGGCGAAAAACTGTTTTTT. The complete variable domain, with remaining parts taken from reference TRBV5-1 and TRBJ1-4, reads KAGVTQTPRYLIKTRGQQVTLSCSPISGHRSVSWYQQTPGQGLQFLFEYFSETQRNKGNFPGRFSGRQFSNSRSEMNVSTLELGDSALYLCASSRDRGISGEKLFFGSGTQLSVL.

CDR3 residues: CASSEVGQGVLGNTIYF. The CDR3 nucleotides are TGTGCCAGCAGTGAAGTTGGGCAGGGCGTTTTGGGAAACACCATATATTTT. The chain is built from TRBV2 and TRBJ1-3; D is perhaps TRBD1 (5 bases). Trimming shortened V by 1 base and J by 4 bases, and 17 bases separated the two germline ends. Germline CDR1 and CDR2: SNHLY and FYNNEI. The CDR3 length is 17 residues.

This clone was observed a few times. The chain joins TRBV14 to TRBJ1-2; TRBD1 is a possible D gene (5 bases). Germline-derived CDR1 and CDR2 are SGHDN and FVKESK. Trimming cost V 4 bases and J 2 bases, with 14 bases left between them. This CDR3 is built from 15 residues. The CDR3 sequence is CASSRGTRGNYGYTF. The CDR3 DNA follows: TGTGCCAGCAGCCGTGGGACTCGGGGGAACTATGGCTACACCTTC.

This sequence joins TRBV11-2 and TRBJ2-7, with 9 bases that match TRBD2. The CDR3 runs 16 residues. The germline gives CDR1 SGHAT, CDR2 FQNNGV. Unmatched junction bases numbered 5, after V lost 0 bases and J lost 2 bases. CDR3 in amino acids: CASSLDSGSHTYEQYF. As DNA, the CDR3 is TGTGCCAGCAGCTTAGATAGCGGGAGTCATACCTACGAGCAGTACTTC.

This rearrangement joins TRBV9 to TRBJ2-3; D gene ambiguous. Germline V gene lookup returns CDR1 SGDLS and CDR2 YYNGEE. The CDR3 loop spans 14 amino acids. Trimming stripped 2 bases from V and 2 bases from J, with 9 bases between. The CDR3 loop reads CASSVRQFTDTQYF. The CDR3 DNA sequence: TGTGCCAGCAGCGTTCGGCAGTTCACAGATACGCAGTATTTT.

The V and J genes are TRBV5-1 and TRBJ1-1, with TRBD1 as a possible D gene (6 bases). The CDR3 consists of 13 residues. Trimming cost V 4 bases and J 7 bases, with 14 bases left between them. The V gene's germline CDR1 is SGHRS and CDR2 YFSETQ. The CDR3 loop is CASSAGWTVEAFF. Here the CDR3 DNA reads TGCGCCAGCAGCGCCGGATGGACAGTTGAAGCTTTCTTT.

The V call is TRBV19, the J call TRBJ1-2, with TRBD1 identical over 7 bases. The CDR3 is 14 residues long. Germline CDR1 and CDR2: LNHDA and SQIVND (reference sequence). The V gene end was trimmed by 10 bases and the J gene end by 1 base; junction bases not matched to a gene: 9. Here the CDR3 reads CATRDRHLNYGYTF. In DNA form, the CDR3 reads TGTGCCACCCGGGACAGACACCTTAACTATGGCTACACCTTC.

In nucleotides, the CDR3 is TGTGCCAGCAGCGTGACAGGGGCGAGTTCAGATACGCAGTATTTT. Translation: CASSVTGASSDTQYF. The chain is built from TRBV9 and TRBJ2-3; 8 bases match TRBD1. CDR3 length: 15 residues. Germline V gene lookup returns CDR1 SGDLS and CDR2 YYNGEE. The J segment lost 4 bases and the V segment lost 2 bases, leaving 6 bases of the junction unmatched. The full variable domain, completed using reference TRBV9 and TRBJ2-3, is DSGVTQTPKHLITATGQRVTLRCSPRSGDLSVYWYQQSLDQGLQFLIQYYNGEERAKGNILERFSAQQFPDLHSELNLSSLELGDSALYFCASSVTGASSDTQYFGPGTRLTVL.

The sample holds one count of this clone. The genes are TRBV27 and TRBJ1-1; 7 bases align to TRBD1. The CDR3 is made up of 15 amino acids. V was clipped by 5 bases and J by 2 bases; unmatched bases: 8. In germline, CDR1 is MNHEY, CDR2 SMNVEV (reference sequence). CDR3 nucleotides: TGTGCCAGCAGTCCCCAAGGGGGCAGAAACACTGAAGCTTTCTTT. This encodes CASSPQGGRNTEAFF.